This passage covers 16 T cell receptor beta chains from one sample sequenced in a study of T cell responses to AZD1222 COVID-19 vaccine (dated by TCRdb to about 2021). Libraries were constructed by the immunoSEQ multiplex PCR assay. TCRdb limited this immuneACCESS table to in-frame rearrangements with V and J called. A share of clones is missing; checked studies link under half to unresolved V genes, and the rest is unexplained. The sample profile shows about 110,000 clones; about nine tenths of them were found once. The ten biggest clones cover about 4.9% of the sample. The time point label, as the study defines it: baseline before first vaccination. The starting material was peripheral blood, obtained on day 0 of AZD1222 vaccination. The receptor source for this set is an adult in good health.

The genes are TRBV19 and TRBJ2-3; D gene ambiguous. There are 16 residues in the CDR3. Germline values: CDR1 LNHDA, CDR2 SQIVND (reference sequence). The germline V and J ends were trimmed by 2 bases and 1 base, with 13 bases remaining between them. The DNA of the CDR3 is TGTGCCAGTAGTATATTTCCCGGAGAGGGCACAGATACGCAGTATTTT. Translation: CASSIFPGEGTDTQYF. The full variable domain, completed using reference TRBV19 and TRBJ2-3, is DGGITQSPKYLFRKEGQNVTLSCEQNLNHDAMYWYRQDPGQGLRLIYYSQIVNDFQKGDIAEGYSVSREKKESFPLTVTSAQKNPTAFYLCASSIFPGEGTDTQYFGPGTRLTVL.

The chain carries TRBV5-1 and TRBJ1-3; D remains unclear. The CDR3 contains 14 residues. Germline CDR1 reads SGHRS; CDR2 reads YFSETQ. The V end was cut by 4 bases, the J end by 1 base, with 9 bases between. CDR3 protein: CASSPSTSGNTIYF. The DNA of the CDR3 is TGCGCCAGCAGCCCATCCACGTCTGGAAACACCATATATTTT.

The chain joins TRBV28 to TRBJ1-2; no reliable D call. Per the germline V gene, CDR1 is MDHEN and CDR2 is SYDVKM. The CDR3 loop spans 14 amino acids. V was trimmed by 4 bases and J by 3 bases, leaving 12 bases between them. The CDR3 DNA sequence: TGTGCCAGCAGTTCCCAAGTCGTCGACTATGGCTACACCTTC. Protein: CASSSQVVDYGYTF.

This chain joins TRBV11-1 and TRBJ2-1; TRBD2 matches at 15 bases. Germline V gene sequence: CDR1 SGHAT, CDR2 FQDESV (reference sequence). With 6 bases clipped from V and 7 bases from J, the junction kept 7 bases outside the gene matches. The CDR3 has 16 residues. Here the CDR3 DNA reads TGTGCCAGCAGTTGGACTAGCGGGAGGGTAAAGAATGAGCAGTTCTTC. It encodes CASSWTSGRVKNEQFF.

This clone occurred once. The chain links TRBV5-1 to TRBJ1-2; 12 nucleotides align to TRBD1. Trimming took 4 bases from V and 0 from J; bases not matched to a gene: 7. The CDR3 is 17 amino acids. The germline CDR1 and CDR2 sequences are SGHRS and YFSETQ. In DNA, the CDR3 is TGCGCCAGCAGCCCCGGGACAGGGGGCTCGGCTAACTATGGCTACACCTTC. Translated, it gives CASSPGTGGSANYGYTF.

In its sample, this clone was seen a few times. The chain couples TRBV24-1 to TRBJ2-7; 8 positions match TRBD1. Germline V gives CDR1 KGHDR, CDR2 SFDVKD. The trim removed 5 bases at V and 2 bases at J, leaving 7 bases unmatched. The CDR3 sequence is 15 residues long. DNA for the CDR3: TGTGCCACCAGTGCGAAGACAGGGGCAACCTACGAGCAGTACTTC. Its protein product is CATSAKTGATYEQYF.

V usage is TRBV30 and J usage is TRBJ1-2; no firm D call. V was shortened by 8 bases and J by 4 bases, with 14 bases between the two germline ends. The CDR3 totals 12 residues. The germline V gene encodes CDR1 GTSNPN and CDR2 SVGIG (reference sequence). The CDR3 region is CARGGGLYGYTF. The CDR3 bases are TGTGCCCGAGGTGGAGGGCTCTATGGCTACACCTTC.

The chain links TRBV9 to TRBJ2-7; TRBD2 aligns across 7 bases. This CDR3 is 16 amino acids long. V was clipped by 4 bases and J by 5 bases; unmatched bases: 15. CDR1 is SGDLS, CDR2 YYNGEE, per germline. For the CDR3, the DNA is TGTGCCAGCAGCCCAGAGGGTAGCGGGTTAAGCCACGAGCAGTACTTC. This gives the protein CASSPEGSGLSHEQYF.

The chain carries TRBV9 and TRBJ1-1; D is ambiguous. Germline-derived CDR1 and CDR2 are SGDLS and YYNGEE. V was cut by 4 bases and J by 3 bases, with 7 bases left in between. The CDR3 contains 12 residues. The CDR3 here is CASSSGDTEAFF. CDR3 nucleotides: TGTGCCAGCAGCTCCGGCGACACTGAAGCTTTCTTT.

This clone was observed a few times. V usage is TRBV5-1 and J usage is TRBJ1-2; D may be TRBD1 (6 bases). The CDR3 consists of 13 residues. Germline V lookup: CDR1 SGHRS, CDR2 YFSETQ. The V end was cut by 0 bases, the J end by 4 bases, with 7 bases between. CDR3 region: CASSLDRAYGYTF. DNA of the CDR3: TGCGCCAGCAGCTTGGACAGGGCCTATGGCTACACCTTC.

The chain combines TRBV19 with TRBJ1-1; D gene unclear. The V and J ends lost 1 base and 3 bases respectively, with 3 bases between them. Germline V gives CDR1 LNHDA, CDR2 SQIVND (reference sequence). This CDR3 has 12 amino acids. For the CDR3, the DNA is TGTGCCAGTAGTATAGTCGACACTGAAGCTTTCTTT. Residues: CASSIVDTEAFF.

V and J are TRBV29-1 and TRBJ2-7; D is undetermined. V lost 4 bases and J lost 3, with 7 bases in between. The CDR3 loop spans 11 amino acids. The V gene's germline CDR1 is SQVTM and CDR2 ANQGSEA. This chain's CDR3 is CSVARNYEQYF. In nucleotides, the CDR3 is TGCAGCGTTGCCCGAAACTACGAGCAGTACTTC.

The rearrangement joins TRBV6-2 or TRBV6-3 to TRBJ1-2, with 7 bases fitting TRBD1. J gave up 4 bases and V 2 bases, and 1 base lay outside the gene matches. The CDR3 contains 13 residues. Germline values: CDR1 MNHEY, CDR2 SVGEGT. The CDR3 DNA reads TGTGCCAGCAGTTACGGACAGGCCTATGGCTACACCTTC. Amino acid sequence: CASSYGQAYGYTF.

The chain uses TRBV4-1 and TRBJ1-5, with 7 bases aligning to TRBD1. Germline trimming cut 4 bases from V and 6 bases from J; bases unmatched to any gene: 15. The CDR3 consists of 17 residues. Germline CDR1 is MGHRA and CDR2 is YSYEKL. CDR3 region: CASSRLNLQGKSQPQHF. CDR3 DNA sequence: TGCGCCAGCAGCCGCCTAAATCTACAGGGGAAGAGTCAGCCCCAGCATTTT.

V usage is TRBV5-6 and J usage is TRBJ1-1; 7 bases agree with TRBD1. After removal of 5 bases from V and 8 bases from J, the junction contained 6 bases not matched to a gene. The CDR3 runs to 12 residues. CDR1 is SGHDT and CDR2 is YYEEEE in the germline V gene. The CDR3 here is CASRYRGGEAFF. Here the CDR3 DNA reads TGTGCCAGCAGGTACAGGGGTGGCGAAGCTTTCTTT.

The rearrangement links TRBV10-3 to TRBJ2-7; D remains ambiguous. The length of the CDR3 is 13 residues. Deletions cut 2 bases from V and 3 bases from J, with 8 bases between. Germline V CDR1 and CDR2: ENHRY, SYGVKD. The DNA for the CDR3 is TGTGCCATCAGTGAGCGGCAGAACTACGAGCAGTACTTC. It encodes CAISERQNYEQYF.